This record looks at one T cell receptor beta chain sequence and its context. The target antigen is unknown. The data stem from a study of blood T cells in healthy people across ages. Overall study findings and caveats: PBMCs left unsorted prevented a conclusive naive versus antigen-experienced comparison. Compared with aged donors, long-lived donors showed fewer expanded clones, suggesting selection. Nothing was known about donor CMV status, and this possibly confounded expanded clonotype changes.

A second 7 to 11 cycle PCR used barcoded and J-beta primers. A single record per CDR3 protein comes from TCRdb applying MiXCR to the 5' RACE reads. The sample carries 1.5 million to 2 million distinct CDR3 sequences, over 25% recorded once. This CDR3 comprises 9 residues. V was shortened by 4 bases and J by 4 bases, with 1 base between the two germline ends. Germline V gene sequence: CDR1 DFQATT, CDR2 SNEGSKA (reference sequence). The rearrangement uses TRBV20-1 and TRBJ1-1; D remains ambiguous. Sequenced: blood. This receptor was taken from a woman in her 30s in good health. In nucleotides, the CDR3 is TGCAGTGCTACCACTGAAGCTTTCTTT. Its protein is CSATTEAFF.